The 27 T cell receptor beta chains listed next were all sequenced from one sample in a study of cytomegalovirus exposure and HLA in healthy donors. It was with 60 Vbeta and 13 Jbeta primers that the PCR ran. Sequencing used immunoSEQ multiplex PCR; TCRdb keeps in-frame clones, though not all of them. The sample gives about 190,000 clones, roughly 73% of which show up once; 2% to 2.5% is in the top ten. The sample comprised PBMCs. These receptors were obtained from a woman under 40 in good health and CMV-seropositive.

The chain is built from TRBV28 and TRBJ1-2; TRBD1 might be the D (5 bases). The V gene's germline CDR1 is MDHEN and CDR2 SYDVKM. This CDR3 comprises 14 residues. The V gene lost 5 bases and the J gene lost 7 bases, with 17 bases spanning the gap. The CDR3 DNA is TGTGCCAGCAGTCCTCCGACTAGGGGCCGTGGCTACACCTTC. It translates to CASSPPTRGRGYTF.

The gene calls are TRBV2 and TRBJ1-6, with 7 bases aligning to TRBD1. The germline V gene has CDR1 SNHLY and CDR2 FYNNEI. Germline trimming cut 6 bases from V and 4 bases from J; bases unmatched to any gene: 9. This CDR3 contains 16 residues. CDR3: CASRGETGKYNSPLHF. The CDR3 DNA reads TGTGCCAGCAGGGGTGAGACAGGGAAATATAATTCACCCCTCCACTTT.

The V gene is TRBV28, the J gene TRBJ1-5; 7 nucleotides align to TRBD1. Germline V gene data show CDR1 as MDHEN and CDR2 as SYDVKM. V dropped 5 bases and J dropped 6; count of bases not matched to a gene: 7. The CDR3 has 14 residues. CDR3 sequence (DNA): TGTGCCAGCAGTCGAGCTACAGGGGTTCAGCCCCAGCATTTT. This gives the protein CASSRATGVQPQHF.

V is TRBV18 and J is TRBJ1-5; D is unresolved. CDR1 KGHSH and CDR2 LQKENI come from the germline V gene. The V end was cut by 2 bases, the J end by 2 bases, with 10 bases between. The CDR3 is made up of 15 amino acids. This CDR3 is CASSPGRIGNQPQHF. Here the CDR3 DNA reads TGTGCCAGCTCACCAGGCAGAATTGGCAATCAGCCCCAGCATTTT.

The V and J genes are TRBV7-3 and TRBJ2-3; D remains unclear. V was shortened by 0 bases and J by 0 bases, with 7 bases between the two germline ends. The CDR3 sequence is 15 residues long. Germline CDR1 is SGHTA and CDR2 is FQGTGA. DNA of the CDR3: TGTGCCAGCAGCTTAACCCGCCAGAGCACAGATACGCAGTATTTT. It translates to CASSLTRQSTDTQYF.

CDR3 in DNA: TGTGCCAGCAGCTTAGTTAGAGGGTCGGGCACTGAAGCTTTCTTT. It codes for CASSLVRGSGTEAFF. V gene TRBV11-2 combines with J gene TRBJ1-1, with no clear D. V lost 1 base to trimming and J lost 4 bases, with 13 bases between them. The CDR3 runs 15 residues. Germline-derived CDR1 and CDR2 are SGHAT and FQNNGV.

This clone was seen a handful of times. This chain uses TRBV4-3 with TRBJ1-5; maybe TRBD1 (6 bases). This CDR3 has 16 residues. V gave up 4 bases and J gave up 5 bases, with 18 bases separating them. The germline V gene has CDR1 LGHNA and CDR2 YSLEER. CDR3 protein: CASSPTFQGTYQPQHF. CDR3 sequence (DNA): TGCGCCAGCAGCCCGACCTTCCAGGGGACCTATCAGCCCCAGCATTTT.

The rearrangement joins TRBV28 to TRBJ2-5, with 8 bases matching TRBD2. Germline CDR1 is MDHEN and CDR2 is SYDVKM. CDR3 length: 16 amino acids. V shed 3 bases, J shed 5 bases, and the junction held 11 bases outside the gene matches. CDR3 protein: CASSFGSGGLGETQYF. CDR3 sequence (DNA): TGTGCCAGCAGTTTTGGCAGCGGGGGTTTAGGGGAGACCCAGTACTTC.

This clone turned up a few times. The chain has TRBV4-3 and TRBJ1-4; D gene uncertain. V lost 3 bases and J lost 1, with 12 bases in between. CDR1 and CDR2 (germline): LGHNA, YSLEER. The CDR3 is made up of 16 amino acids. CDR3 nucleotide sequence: TGCGCCAGCAGCCATGGGAGGGCGGGAACTAATGAAAAACTGTTTTTT. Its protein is CASSHGRAGTNEKLFF.

CDR3 region: CASSLLLQPQHF. As DNA, the CDR3 is TGTGCCAGCAGTCTCCTACTACAGCCCCAGCATTTT. This chain uses TRBV28 with TRBJ1-5; D ambiguous. CDR3 length: 12 amino acids. Deletions cut 5 bases from V and 7 bases from J, with 9 bases between. Germline assignment: CDR1 MDHEN and CDR2 SYDVKM.

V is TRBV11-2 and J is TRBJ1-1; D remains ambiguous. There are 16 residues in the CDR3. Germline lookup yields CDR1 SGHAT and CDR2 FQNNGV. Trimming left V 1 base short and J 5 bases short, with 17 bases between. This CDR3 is CASSLVEGREETEAFF. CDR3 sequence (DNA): TGTGCCAGCAGCTTAGTTGAGGGAAGGGAAGAAACTGAAGCTTTCTTT. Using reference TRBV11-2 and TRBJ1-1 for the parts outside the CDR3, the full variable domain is EAGVAQSPRYKIIEKRQSVAFWCNPISGHATLYWYQQILGQGPKLLIQFQNNGVVDDSQLPKDRFSAERLKGVDSTLKIQPAKLEDSAVYLCASSLVEGREETEAFFGQGTRLTVV.

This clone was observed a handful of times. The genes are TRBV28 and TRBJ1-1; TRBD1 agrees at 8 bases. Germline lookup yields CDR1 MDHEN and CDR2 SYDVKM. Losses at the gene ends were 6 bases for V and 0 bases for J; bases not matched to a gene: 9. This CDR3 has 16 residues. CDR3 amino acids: CASSSGQGPMNTEAFF. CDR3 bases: TGTGCCAGCAGCTCCGGACAGGGTCCAATGAACACTGAAGCTTTCTTT.

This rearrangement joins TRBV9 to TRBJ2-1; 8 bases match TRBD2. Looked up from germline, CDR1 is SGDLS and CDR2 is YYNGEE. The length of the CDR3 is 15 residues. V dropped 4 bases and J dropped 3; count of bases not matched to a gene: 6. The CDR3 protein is CASSSSLAGYNEQFF. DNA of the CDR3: TGTGCCAGCAGCTCATCCCTAGCGGGCTACAATGAGCAGTTCTTC.

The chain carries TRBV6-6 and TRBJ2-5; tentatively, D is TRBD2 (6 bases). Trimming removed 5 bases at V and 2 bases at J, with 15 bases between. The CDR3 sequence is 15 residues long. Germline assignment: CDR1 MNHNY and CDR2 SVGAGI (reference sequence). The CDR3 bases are TGTGCCAGCAGTCCCTTTTGGGCGGGGCAAGAGACCCAGTACTTC. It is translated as CASSPFWAGQETQYF.

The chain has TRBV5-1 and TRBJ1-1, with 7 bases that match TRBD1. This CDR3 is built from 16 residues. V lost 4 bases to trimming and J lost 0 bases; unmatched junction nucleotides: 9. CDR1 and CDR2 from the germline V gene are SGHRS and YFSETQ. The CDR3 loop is CASSPSPQGVNTEAFF. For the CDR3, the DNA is TGCGCCAGCAGCCCTTCCCCCCAGGGGGTGAACACTGAAGCTTTCTTT.

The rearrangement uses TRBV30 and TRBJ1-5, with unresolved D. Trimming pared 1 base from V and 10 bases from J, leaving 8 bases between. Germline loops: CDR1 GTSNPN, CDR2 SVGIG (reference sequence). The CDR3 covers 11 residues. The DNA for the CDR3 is TGTGCCTGGAGTGAGAGCGGTCCCCAGCATTTT. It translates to CAWSESGPQHF.

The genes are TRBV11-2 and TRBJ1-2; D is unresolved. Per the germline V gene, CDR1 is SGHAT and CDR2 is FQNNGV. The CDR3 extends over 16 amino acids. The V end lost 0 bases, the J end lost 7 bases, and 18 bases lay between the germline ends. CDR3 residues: CASSLDPRGATAGYTF. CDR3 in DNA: TGTGCCAGCAGCTTAGATCCTCGGGGTGCCACGGCTGGCTACACCTTC.

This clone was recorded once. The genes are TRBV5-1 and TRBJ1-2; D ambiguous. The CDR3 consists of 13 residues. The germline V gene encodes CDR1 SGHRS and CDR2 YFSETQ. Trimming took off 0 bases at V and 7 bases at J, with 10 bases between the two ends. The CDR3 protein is CASSLDFNGGYTF. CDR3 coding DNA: TGCGCCAGCAGCTTGGATTTCAACGGTGGCTACACCTTC.

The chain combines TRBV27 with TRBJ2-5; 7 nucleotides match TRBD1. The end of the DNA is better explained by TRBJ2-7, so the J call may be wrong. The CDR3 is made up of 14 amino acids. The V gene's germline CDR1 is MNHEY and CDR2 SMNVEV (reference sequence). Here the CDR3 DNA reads TGTGCCAGCAGTCTGACAGGGAGCTCCTACGAGCAGTACTTC. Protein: CASSLTGSSYEQYF.

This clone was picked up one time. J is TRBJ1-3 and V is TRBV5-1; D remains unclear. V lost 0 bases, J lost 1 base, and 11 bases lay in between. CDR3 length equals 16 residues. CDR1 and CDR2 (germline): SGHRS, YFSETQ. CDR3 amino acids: CASSLVGSQSGNTIYF. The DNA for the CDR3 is TGCGCCAGCAGCTTGGTCGGGAGTCAGTCTGGAAACACCATATATTTT.

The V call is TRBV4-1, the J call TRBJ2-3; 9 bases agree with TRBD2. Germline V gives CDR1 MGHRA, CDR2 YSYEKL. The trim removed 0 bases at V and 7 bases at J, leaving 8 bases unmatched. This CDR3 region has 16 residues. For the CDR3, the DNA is TGCGCCAGCAGCCAAGATCGGGCGGGGGGGCTTAATACGCAGTATTTT. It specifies CASSQDRAGGLNTQYF.

In DNA form, the CDR3 reads TGTGCCATCAGCAGGGACAGGGGTGCTAATGAAAAACTGTTTTTT. The encoded protein is CAISRDRGANEKLFF. The chain employs TRBV10-3 and TRBJ1-4, with 10 bases identical to TRBD1. From germline, CDR1 is ENHRY and CDR2 SYGVKD. J lost 3 bases, V lost 6 bases, and 4 bases had no gene match. There are 15 residues in the CDR3.

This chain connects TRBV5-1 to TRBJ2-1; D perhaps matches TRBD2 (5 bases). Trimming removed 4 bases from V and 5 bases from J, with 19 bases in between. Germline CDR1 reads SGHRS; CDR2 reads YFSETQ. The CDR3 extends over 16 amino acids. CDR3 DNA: TGCGCCAGCAGCCCGACTACTACCCTTCTAAACAATGAGCAGTTCTTC. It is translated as CASSPTTTLLNNEQFF.

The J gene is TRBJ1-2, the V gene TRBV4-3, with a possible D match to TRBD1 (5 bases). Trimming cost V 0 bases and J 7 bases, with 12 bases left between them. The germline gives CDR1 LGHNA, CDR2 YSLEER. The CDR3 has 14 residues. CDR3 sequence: CASSQEGRVGGYTF. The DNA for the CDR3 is TGCGCCAGCAGCCAAGAAGGCAGGGTGGGTGGCTACACCTTC.

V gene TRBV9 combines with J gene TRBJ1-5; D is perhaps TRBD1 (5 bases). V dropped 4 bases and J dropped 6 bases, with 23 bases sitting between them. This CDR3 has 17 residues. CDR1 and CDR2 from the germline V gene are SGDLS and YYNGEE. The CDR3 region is CASSPDFGGGIGQPQHF. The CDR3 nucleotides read TGTGCCAGCAGCCCCGATTTTGGGGGGGGAATCGGTCAGCCCCAGCATTTT.

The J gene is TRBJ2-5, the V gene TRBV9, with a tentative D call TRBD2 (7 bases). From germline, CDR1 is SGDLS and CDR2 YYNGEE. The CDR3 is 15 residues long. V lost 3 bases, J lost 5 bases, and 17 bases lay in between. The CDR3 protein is CASSGGGGPVETQYF. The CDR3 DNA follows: TGTGCCAGCAGCGGGGGAGGGGGGCCGGTGGAGACCCAGTACTTC.

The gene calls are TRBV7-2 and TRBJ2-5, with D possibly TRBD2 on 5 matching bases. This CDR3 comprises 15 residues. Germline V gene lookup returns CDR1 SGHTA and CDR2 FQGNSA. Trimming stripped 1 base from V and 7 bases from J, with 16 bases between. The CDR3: CASSLVSQGGGTQYF. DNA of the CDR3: TGTGCCAGCAGCTTAGTTAGCCAAGGAGGAGGGACCCAGTACTTC.